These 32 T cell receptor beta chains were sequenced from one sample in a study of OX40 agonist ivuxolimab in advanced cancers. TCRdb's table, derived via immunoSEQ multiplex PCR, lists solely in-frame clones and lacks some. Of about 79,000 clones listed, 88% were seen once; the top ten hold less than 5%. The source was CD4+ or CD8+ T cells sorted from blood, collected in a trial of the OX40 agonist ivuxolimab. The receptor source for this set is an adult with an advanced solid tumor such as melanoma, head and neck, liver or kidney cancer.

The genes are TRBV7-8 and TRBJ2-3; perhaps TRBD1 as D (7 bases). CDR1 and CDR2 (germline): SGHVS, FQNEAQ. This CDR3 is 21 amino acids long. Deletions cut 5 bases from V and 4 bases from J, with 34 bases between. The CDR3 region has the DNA TGTGCCAGCAGCGTGGTAGCTTCAAGAGTTCTCAGGGGGGATTACGCAGATACGCAGTATTTT. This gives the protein CASSVVASRVLRGDYADTQYF.

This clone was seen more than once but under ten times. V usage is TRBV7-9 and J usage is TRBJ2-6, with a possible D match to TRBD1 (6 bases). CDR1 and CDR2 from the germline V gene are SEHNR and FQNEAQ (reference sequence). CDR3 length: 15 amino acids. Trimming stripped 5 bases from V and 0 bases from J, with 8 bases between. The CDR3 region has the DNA TGTGCCAGCAGCCAACAGGGCTCTGGGGCCAACGTCCTGACTTTC. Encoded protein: CASSQQGSGANVLTF.

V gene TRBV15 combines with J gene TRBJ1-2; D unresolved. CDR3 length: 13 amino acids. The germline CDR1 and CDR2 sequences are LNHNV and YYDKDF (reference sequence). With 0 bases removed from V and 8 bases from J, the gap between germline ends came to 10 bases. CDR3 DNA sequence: TGTGCCACCAGCAGAGATTTCGGCCGAGGCTACACCTTC. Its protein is CATSRDFGRGYTF. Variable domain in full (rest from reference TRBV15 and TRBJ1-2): DAMVIQNPRYQVTQFGKPVTLSCSQTLNHNVMYWYQQKSSQAPKLLFHYYDKDFNNEADTPDNFQSRRPNTSFCFLDIRSPGLGDTAMYLCATSRDFGRGYTFGSGTRLTVV.

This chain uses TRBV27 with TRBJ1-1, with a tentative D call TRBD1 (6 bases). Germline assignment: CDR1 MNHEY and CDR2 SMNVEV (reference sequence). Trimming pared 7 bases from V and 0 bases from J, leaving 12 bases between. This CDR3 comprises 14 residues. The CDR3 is CASMTGIMNTEAFF. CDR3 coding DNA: TGTGCCAGCATGACAGGCATCATGAACACTGAAGCTTTCTTT.

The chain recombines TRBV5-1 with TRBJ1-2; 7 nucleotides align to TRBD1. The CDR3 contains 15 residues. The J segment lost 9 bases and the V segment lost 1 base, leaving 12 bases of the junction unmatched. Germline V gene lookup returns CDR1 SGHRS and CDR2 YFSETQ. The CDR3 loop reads CASSLMQGGPYRYTF. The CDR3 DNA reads TGCGCCAGCAGCTTGATGCAAGGGGGCCCGTATCGCTACACCTTC.

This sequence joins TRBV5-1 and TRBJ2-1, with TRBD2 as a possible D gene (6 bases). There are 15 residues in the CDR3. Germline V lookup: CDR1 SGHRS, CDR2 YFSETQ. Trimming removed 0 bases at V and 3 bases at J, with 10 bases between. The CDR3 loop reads CASSLAGVNYNEQFF. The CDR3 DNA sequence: TGCGCCAGCAGCTTGGCGGGAGTGAACTACAATGAGCAGTTCTTC.

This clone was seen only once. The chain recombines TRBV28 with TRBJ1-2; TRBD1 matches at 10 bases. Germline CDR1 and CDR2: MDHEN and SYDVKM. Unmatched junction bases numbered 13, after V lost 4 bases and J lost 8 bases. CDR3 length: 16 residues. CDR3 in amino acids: CASSWPPGTGEDGYTF. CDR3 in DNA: TGTGCCAGCAGTTGGCCCCCCGGGACAGGGGAAGACGGCTACACCTTC.

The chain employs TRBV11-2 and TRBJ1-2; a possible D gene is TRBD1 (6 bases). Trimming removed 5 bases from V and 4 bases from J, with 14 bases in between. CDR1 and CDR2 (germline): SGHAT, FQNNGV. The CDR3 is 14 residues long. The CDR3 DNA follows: TGTGCCAGCAGCCCTGCTCGGGGGGCCTATGGCTACACCTTC. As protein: CASSPARGAYGYTF.

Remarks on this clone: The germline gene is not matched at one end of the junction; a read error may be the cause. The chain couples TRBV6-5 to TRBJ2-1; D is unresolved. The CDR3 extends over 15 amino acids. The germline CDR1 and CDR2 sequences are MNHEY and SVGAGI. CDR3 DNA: TGTGCCAGCAGATACTCGGAGACCGGTTACAATGAGCAGTTCTTC. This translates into CASRYSETGYNEQFF.

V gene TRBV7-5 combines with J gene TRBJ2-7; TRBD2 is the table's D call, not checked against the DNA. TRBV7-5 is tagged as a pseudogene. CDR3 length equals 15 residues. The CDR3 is CVRSCRDFLPYEQYF. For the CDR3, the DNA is TGTGTCAGAAGCTGCCGGGACTTCCTGCCCTACGAGCAGTACTTC.

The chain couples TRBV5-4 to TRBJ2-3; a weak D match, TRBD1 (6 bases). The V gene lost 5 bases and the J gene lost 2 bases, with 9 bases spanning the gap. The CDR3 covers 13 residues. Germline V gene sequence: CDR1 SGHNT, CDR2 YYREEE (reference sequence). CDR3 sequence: CASSYRATDTQYF. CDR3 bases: TGTGCCAGCAGTTACAGGGCCACAGATACGCAGTATTTT.

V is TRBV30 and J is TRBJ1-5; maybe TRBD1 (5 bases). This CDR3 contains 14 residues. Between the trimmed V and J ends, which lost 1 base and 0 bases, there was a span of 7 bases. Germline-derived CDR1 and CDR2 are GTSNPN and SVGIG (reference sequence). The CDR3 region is CAWSGGISNQPQHF. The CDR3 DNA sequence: TGTGCCTGGAGTGGGGGCATTAGCAATCAGCCCCAGCATTTT.

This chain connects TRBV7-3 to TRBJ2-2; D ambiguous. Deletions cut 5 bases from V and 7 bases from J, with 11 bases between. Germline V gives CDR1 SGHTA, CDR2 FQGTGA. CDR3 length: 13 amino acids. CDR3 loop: CASSGRVNGELFF. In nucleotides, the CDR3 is TGTGCCAGCAGCGGTAGGGTAAACGGGGAGCTGTTTTTT.

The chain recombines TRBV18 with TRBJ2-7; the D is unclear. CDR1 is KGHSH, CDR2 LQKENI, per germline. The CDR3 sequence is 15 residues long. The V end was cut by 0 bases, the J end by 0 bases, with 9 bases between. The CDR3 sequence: CASSPPNRASYEQYF. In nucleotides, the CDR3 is TGTGCCAGCTCACCACCGAACAGAGCCTCCTACGAGCAGTACTTC.

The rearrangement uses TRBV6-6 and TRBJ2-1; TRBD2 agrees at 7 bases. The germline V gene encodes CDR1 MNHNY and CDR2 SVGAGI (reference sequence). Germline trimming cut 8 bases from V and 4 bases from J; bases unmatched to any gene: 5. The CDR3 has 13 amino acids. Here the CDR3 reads CASCLAEYNEQFF. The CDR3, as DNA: TGTGCCAGCTGCCTAGCGGAATACAATGAGCAGTTCTTC.

The CDR3 loop reads CASSNQAGGRVNEQFF. CDR3 in DNA: TGTGCCAGCAGCAACCAAGCGGGAGGGCGAGTTAATGAGCAGTTCTTC. The V call is TRBV7-6, the J call TRBJ2-1, with TRBD2 matching over 10 bases. Germline V CDR1 and CDR2: SGHVS, FNYEAQ. The length of the CDR3 is 16 residues. V trimming: 5 bases; J trimming: 7 bases; junction bases outside the gene matches: 11.

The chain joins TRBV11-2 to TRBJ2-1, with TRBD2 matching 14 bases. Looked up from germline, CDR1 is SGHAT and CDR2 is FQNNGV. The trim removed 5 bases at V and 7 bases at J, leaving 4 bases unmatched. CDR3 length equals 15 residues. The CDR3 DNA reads TGTGCCAGCAGCGCCGGGACTAGCGGGAGTAATGAGCAGTTCTTC. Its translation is CASSAGTSGSNEQFF.

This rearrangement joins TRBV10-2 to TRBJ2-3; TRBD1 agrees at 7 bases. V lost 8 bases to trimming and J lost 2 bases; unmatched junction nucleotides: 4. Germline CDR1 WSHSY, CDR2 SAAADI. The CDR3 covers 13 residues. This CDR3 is CASRDRATDTQYF. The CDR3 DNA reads TGCGCCAGCCGGGACAGAGCCACAGATACGCAGTATTTT.

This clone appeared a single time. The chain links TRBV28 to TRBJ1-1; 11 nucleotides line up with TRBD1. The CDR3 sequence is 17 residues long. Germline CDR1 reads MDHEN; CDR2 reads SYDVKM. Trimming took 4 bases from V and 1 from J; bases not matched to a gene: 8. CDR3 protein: CASSSHPGQGENTEAFF. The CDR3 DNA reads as TGTGCCAGCAGTTCCCATCCGGGACAGGGGGAGAACACTGAAGCTTTCTTT.

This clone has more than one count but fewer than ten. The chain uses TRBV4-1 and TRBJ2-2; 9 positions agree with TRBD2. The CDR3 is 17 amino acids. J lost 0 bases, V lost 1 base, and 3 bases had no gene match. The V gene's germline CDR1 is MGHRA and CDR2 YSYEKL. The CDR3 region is CASSQVTSGPNTGELFF. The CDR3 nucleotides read TGCGCCAGCAGCCAAGTGACTAGCGGACCGAACACCGGGGAGCTGTTTTTT.

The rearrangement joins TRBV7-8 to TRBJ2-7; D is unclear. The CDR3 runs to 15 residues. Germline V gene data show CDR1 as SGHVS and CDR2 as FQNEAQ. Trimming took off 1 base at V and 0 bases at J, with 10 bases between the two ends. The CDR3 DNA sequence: TGTGCCAGCAGCTTAGTACAGACACTCTCCTACGAGCAGTACTTC. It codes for CASSLVQTLSYEQYF.

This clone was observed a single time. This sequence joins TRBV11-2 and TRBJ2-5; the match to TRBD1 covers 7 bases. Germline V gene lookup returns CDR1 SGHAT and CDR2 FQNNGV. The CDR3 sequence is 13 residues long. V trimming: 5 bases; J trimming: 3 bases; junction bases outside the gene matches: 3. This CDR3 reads CASSVGQEETQYF. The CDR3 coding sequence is TGTGCCAGCAGCGTTGGACAGGAAGAGACCCAGTACTTC.

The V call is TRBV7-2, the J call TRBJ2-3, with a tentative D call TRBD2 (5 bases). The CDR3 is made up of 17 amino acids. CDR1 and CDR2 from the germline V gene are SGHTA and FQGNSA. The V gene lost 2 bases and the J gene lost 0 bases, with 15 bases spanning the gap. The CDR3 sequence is CASSLNSISGSTDTQYF. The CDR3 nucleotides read TGTGCCAGCAGCTTAAACTCTATCAGCGGCAGCACAGATACGCAGTATTTT.

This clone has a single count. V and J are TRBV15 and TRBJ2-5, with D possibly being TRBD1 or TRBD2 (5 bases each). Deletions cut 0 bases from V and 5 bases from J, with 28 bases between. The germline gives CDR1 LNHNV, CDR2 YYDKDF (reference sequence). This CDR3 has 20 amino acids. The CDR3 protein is CATSREGLRFGTGSPETQYF. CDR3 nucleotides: TGTGCCACCAGCAGAGAAGGTCTTAGGTTTGGGACCGGGTCGCCGGAGACCCAGTACTTC.

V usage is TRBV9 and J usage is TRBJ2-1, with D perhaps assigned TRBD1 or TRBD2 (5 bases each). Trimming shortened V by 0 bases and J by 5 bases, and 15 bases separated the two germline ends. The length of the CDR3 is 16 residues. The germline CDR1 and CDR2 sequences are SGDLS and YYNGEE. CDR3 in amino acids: CASSVDGAGLDNEQFF. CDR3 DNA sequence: TGTGCCAGCAGCGTAGATGGGGCCGGACTCGACAATGAGCAGTTCTTC.

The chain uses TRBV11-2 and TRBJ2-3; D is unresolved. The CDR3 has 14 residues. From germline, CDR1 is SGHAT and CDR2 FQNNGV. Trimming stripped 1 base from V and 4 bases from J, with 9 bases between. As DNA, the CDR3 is TGTGCCAGCAGCTTAGGGGGAAGTGCAGATACGCAGTATTTT. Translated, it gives CASSLGGSADTQYF.

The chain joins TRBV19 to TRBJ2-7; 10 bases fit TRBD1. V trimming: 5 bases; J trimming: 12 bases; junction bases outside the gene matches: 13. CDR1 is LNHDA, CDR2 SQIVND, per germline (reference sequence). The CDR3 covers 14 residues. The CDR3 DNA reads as TGTGCCAGTAGTCTAGGGGCCGGGACAGGGGACTTGTACTTC. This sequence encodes CASSLGAGTGDLYF.

For the CDR3, the DNA is TGTGCCAGCAGCCCCGCCGACACAGATACGCAGTATTTT. Amino acids: CASSPADTDTQYF. The chain joins TRBV28 to TRBJ2-3; D gene ambiguous. V was clipped by 6 bases and J by 2 bases, with 9 bases between them. The CDR3 has 13 amino acids. CDR1 and CDR2 from the germline V gene are MDHEN and SYDVKM.

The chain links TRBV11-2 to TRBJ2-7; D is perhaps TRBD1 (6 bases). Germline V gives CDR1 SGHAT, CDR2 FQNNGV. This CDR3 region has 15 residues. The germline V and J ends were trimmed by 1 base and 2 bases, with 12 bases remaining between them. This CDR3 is CASSLVGRGAYEQYF. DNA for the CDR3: TGTGCCAGCAGCTTAGTCGGCAGGGGAGCCTACGAGCAGTACTTC.

CDR3 sequence: CASSQAAGVPLGEQFF. In nucleotides, the CDR3 is TGTGCCAGCAGCCAAGCCGCGGGAGTCCCCTTAGGTGAGCAGTTCTTC. V gene TRBV14 combines with J gene TRBJ2-1; 7 bases are a match to TRBD2. J gave up 9 bases and V 1 base, and 12 bases lay outside the gene matches. Per the germline V gene, CDR1 is SGHDN and CDR2 is FVKESK. The CDR3 extends over 16 amino acids.

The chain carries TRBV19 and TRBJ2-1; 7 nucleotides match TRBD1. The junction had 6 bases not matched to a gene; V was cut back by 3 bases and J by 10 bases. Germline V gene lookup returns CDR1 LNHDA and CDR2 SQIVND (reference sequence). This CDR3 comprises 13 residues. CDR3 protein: CASSIQGVGEQFF. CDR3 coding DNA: TGTGCCAGTAGTATCCAGGGGGTTGGAGAGCAGTTCTTC.

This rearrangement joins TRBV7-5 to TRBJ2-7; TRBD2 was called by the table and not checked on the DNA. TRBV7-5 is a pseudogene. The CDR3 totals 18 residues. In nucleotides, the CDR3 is TGTGCCAGAAGCTTAGCATCAGGACTAGCGGGAGTATGCTACGAGCAGTACTTC. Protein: CARSLASGLAGVCYEQYF.